This T cell receptor (beta chain) was captured in a study of blood T cell repertoires in COVID-19. On the study more broadly: Samples taken during acute and convalescent COVID-19 were collected in the United States, Italy and Spain. Nucleic acid was either cDNA or gDNA, and it came from T cells, B-cell-depleted T cells, or PBMCs.

After removal of 4 bases from V and 1 base from J, the junction contained 8 bases not matched to a gene. CDR1 is MNHEY and CDR2 is SMNVEV in the germline V gene (reference sequence). The CDR3 sequence is 16 residues long. The authors' processing: Amplified reference gene primers provided the basis for estimating nucleated cell counts. Assay: immunoSEQ multiplex PCR; the TCRdb copy retains only in-frame clones and omits some. V and J calls and clone size come straight from that table; D and trimming were deduced from the DNA. The table has roughly 81,000 clones, over 75% seen once; the top ten hold about 2%. This clone was counted once.

The chain combines TRBV27 with TRBJ2-5; 8 bases fit TRBD1. Sequencing was carried out using peripheral blood. This TCR was recovered from a woman in her seventies with acute or convalescent COVID-19. The CDR3 DNA reads TGTGCCAGCAGTTCTCGACAGGGGACAGTCCAAGAGACCCAGTACTTC. Protein: CASSSRQGTVQETQYF.